This T cell receptor beta chain is drawn from a study of yellow fever vaccine responses in identical twins. A single record per CDR3 protein comes from TCRdb applying MiXCR to the RT-PCR reads. Among under 25,000 distinct CDR3 sequences listed, roughly three quarters were seen once. About this clonotype itself: Its antigen is not known.

Study findings and constraints: Twins reportedly mounted vaccine T cell responses that seemed partly convergent, partly personalized.

CDR3 length: 12 residues. Trimming stripped 4 bases from V and 1 base from J, with 7 bases between. The germline V gene encodes CDR1 SQVTM and CDR2 ANQGSEA. The sample here was T cells from blood (PBMCs), unsorted or a sorted subset (not recorded which), taken before or after yellow fever vaccination (not recorded which). V gene TRBV29-1 combines with J gene TRBJ2-5; D remains unclear. The clonotype comes from a young woman who received the yellow fever vaccine. The CDR3 region has the DNA TGCAGCGTTGTACGGGTCCAAGAGACCCAGTACTTC. It translates to CSVVRVQETQYF.